What follows describes a single TCR beta chain. Libraries were prepared by immunoSEQ multiplex PCR; TCRdb keeps only in-frame clonotypes and omits some of them. The data contain about 960,000 clones, over 60% of them singletons. This sample is part of a study of shared clonotypes between healthy human individuals. V lost 4 bases and J 5 bases, leaving 14 bases between the germline ends. The CDR3 totals 14 residues. CDR1 and CDR2 from the germline V gene are KGHSH and LQKENI. The receptor was derived from a man aged 18 to 29 in good health. Source material: memory CD4+ T cells sorted from blood. Stated subset: CD45RA-negative fraction. The V and J genes are TRBV18 and TRBJ2-5; perhaps D is TRBD1 or TRBD2 (5 bases each). The CDR3 sequence is CASSQGTKTETQYF. For the CDR3, the DNA is TGTGCCAGCTCACAGGGGACCAAAACGGAGACCCAGTACTTC.